Below are 15 T cell receptor beta chains sequenced from a single sample in a study of graft-versus-host responses after intestinal transplantation. Clones were read by immunoSEQ multiplex PCR, and TCRdb kept only the in-frame ones, dropping some. The sample comprises some 140,000 clones, 80% to 95% of which are singletons, and about 0.19% rests with the top ten. What these receptors recognize is not known. The sequencing used unstimulated CD4+ T cells sorted from spleen or lymph node cells, collected before intestinal transplant. These receptors were taken from a human donor who received an intestinal transplant.

V usage is TRBV2 and J usage is TRBJ1-1; D call uncertain. The germline V and J ends were trimmed by 7 bases and 6 bases, with 9 bases remaining between them. From germline, CDR1 is SNHLY and CDR2 FYNNEI. CDR3 length equals 11 residues. CDR3 in amino acids: CASNAVPEAFF. CDR3 in DNA: TGTGCCAGCAACGCGGTACCTGAAGCTTTCTTT.

The genes are TRBV6-1 and TRBJ2-7; possibly TRBD1 for D (5 bases). CDR3 length equals 17 residues. The ends were cut back, 4 bases at V and 0 bases at J, with 19 bases in the middle. Germline V lookup: CDR1 MNHNS, CDR2 SASEGT. CDR3: CASSAKWGGGYSYEQYF. The CDR3 DNA follows: TGTGCCAGCAGTGCTAAATGGGGCGGCGGCTACTCCTACGAGCAGTACTTC.

The rearrangement links TRBV9 to TRBJ2-1; D ambiguous. Germline CDR1 and CDR2: SGDLS and YYNGEE. The CDR3 is 16 residues long. Between the trimmed V and J ends, which lost 4 bases and 1 base, there was a span of 15 bases. The CDR3 bases are TGTGCCAGCAGCTACCTTACCGATCCTTCCTACAATGAGCAGTTCTTC. It specifies CASSYLTDPSYNEQFF.

This rearrangement joins TRBV6-6 to TRBJ1-4; 9 bases match TRBD1. Unmatched junction bases numbered 6, after V lost 4 bases and J lost 6 bases. The CDR3 totals 15 residues. Germline CDR1 MNHNY, CDR2 SVGAGI (reference sequence). CDR3 sequence (DNA): TGTGCCAGCAGTTTGGGACAGGGATCTCATGAAAAACTGTTTTTT. Its protein is CASSLGQGSHEKLFF.

CDR3 coding DNA: TGTGCACTGTCGGGGGAGGGCTCCTACGAGCAGTACTTC. This translates into CALSGEGSYEQYF. This chain links TRBV30 with TRBJ2-7, with TRBD2 identical over 7 bases. The CDR3 spans 13 residues. The V gene's germline CDR1 is GTSNPN and CDR2 SVGIG (reference sequence).

The chain recombines TRBV7-3 with TRBJ2-1, with 7 bases identical to TRBD2. The CDR3 totals 13 residues. After removal of 5 bases from V and 7 bases from J, the junction contained 5 bases not matched to a gene. CDR1 is SGHTA and CDR2 is FQGTGA in the germline V gene. The DNA of the CDR3 is TGTGCCAGCAGCGGAAGGACTAGTAATGAGCAGTTCTTC. It specifies CASSGRTSNEQFF.

This clone was counted once. The chain carries TRBV19 and TRBJ2-1; 12 bases align to TRBD2. The CDR3 totals 14 residues. Germline V CDR1 and CDR2: LNHDA, SQIVND (reference sequence). V shed 4 bases, J shed 6 bases, and the junction held 1 base outside the gene matches. DNA for the CDR3: TGTGCCAGTAGTAAGACTAGCGGGGGCAATGAGCAGTTCTTC. This codes for CASSKTSGGNEQFF.

The count of this clone is one. The chain links TRBV30 to TRBJ2-7, with D unclear. V was cut by 0 bases and J by 4 bases, with 4 bases left in between. Germline CDR1 GTSNPN, CDR2 SVGIG (reference sequence). There are 11 residues in the CDR3. CDR3 in DNA: TGTGCCTGGAGTGTAGAGTACGAGCAGTACTTC. Encoded protein: CAWSVEYEQYF. The entire variable domain, with the rest obtained from reference TRBV30 and TRBJ2-7, is as follows: SQTIHQWPATLVQPVGSPLSLECTVEGTSNPNLYWYRQAAGRGLQLLFYSVGIGQISSEVPQNLSASRPQDRQFILSSKKLLLSDSGFYLCAWSVEYEQYFGPGTRLTVT.

V gene TRBV7-2 combines with J gene TRBJ2-7, with 10 bases aligning to TRBD1. The CDR3 is 18 amino acids. J gave up 0 bases and V 7 bases, and 15 bases lay outside the gene matches. The germline V gene encodes CDR1 SGHTA and CDR2 FQGNSA. The DNA for the CDR3 is TGTGCCAGCACCCTGGGACAGGGGAGGGCTAGCGGCTCCTACGAGCAGTACTTC. Translation: CASTLGQGRASGSYEQYF.

The chain recombines TRBV5-1 with TRBJ1-1; 7 bases map to TRBD1. The germline gives CDR1 SGHRS, CDR2 YFSETQ. Unmatched junction bases numbered 7, after V lost 5 bases and J lost 0 bases. This CDR3 region has 15 residues. The CDR3 DNA is TGCGCCAGCAGGCCCCGGGACAGACTGAACACTGAAGCTTTCTTT. Translating gives CASRPRDRLNTEAFF. Together with reference TRBV5-1 and TRBJ1-1, the CDR3 gives the full variable domain: KAGVTQTPRYLIKTRGQQVTLSCSPISGHRSVSWYQQTPGQGLQFLFEYFSETQRNKGNFPGRFSGRQFSNSRSEMNVSTLELGDSALYLCASRPRDRLNTEAFFGQGTRLTVV.

This clone was found a few times. This chain links TRBV25-1 with TRBJ2-1; tentatively, D is TRBD2 (5 bases). The CDR3 length is 15 residues. V lost 7 bases and J 0 bases, leaving 13 bases between the germline ends. Germline V gives CDR1 MGHDK, CDR2 SYGVNS. DNA of the CDR3: TGTGCCAGCAAGGGAGCTTTGAGCTCCTACAATGAGCAGTTCTTC. This gives the protein CASKGALSSYNEQFF.

The rearrangement links TRBV28 to TRBJ1-1; 12 bases align to TRBD1. The germline gives CDR1 MDHEN, CDR2 SYDVKM. After removal of 4 bases from V and 4 bases from J, the junction contained 10 bases not matched to a gene. CDR3 length: 17 amino acids. In nucleotides, the CDR3 is TGTGCCAGCAGTTCCCCCGGGACAGGGGGCAAGGGCACTGAAGCTTTCTTT. It translates to CASSSPGTGGKGTEAFF.

This clone was observed once. V gene TRBV30 combines with J gene TRBJ1-1; D not certain. Trimming left V 3 bases short and J 1 base short, with 9 bases between. Germline CDR1 and CDR2: GTSNPN and SVGIG (reference sequence). The CDR3 contains 13 residues. Written as DNA, the CDR3 is TGTGCCTGGAGGTCAGGAGGGAACACTGAAGCTTTCTTT. It codes for CAWRSGGNTEAFF.

This clone has more than one count but fewer than ten. This chain links TRBV5-1 with TRBJ2-1; 9 nucleotides match TRBD2. V dropped 5 bases and J dropped 0; count of bases not matched to a gene: 3. CDR1 and CDR2 from the germline V gene are SGHRS and YFSETQ. CDR3 length equals 15 residues. Here the CDR3 reads CASRFSGSSYNEQFF. CDR3 in DNA: TGCGCCAGCAGGTTTAGCGGGAGCTCCTACAATGAGCAGTTCTTC.

The rearrangement links TRBV2 to TRBJ2-1, with 11 positions matching TRBD2. The CDR3 is made up of 15 amino acids. Trimming at V came to 6 bases and at J to 2 bases, leaving 3 bases not matched to a gene. Germline V gene sequence: CDR1 SNHLY, CDR2 FYNNEI. The CDR3 loop reads CASSATSGAYNEQFF. The CDR3 nucleotides read TGTGCCAGCAGCGCGACTAGCGGGGCCTACAATGAGCAGTTCTTC.